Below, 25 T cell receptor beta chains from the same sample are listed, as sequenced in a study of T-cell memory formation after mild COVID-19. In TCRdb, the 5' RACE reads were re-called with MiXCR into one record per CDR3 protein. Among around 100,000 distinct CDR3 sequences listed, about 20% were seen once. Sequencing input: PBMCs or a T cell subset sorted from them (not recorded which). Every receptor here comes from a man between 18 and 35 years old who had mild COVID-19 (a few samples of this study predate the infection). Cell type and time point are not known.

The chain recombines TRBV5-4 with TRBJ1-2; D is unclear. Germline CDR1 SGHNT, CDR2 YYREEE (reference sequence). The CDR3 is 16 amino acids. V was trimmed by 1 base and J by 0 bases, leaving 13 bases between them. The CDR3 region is CASSLTGVGTNYGYTF. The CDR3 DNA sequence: TGTGCCAGCAGCTTGACCGGGGTAGGGACTAACTATGGCTACACCTTC.

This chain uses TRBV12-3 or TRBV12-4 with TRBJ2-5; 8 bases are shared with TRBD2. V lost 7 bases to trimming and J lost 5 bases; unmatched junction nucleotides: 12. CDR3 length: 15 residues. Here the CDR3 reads CASKNSIGLAETQYF. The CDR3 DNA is TGTGCCAGCAAGAACTCCATCGGACTAGCCGAGACCCAGTACTTC.

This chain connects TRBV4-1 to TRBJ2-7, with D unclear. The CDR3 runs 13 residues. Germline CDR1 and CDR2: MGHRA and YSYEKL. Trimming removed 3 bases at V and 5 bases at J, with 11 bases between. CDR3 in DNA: TGCGCCAGCAGCCAGATAACAAGAGACGAGCAGTACTTC. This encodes CASSQITRDEQYF.

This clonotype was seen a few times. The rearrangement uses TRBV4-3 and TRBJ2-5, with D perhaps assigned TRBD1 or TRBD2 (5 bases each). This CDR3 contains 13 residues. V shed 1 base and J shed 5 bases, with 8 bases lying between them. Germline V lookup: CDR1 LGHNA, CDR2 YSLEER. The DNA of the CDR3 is TGCGCCAGCAGCCAAGTTTGGGGGGAGACCCAGTACTTC. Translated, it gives CASSQVWGETQYF.

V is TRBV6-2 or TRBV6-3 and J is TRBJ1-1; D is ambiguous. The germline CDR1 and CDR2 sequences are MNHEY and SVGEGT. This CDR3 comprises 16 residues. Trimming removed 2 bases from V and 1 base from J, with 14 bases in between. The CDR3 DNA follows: TGTGCCAGCAGTTACGGACTTGGACGGAGGAACACTGAAGCTTTCTTT. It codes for CASSYGLGRRNTEAFF.

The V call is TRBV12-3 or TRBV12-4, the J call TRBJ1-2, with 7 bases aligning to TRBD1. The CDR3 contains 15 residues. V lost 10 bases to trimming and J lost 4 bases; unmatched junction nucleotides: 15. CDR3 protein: CATREGGGFVYGYTF. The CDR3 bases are TGTGCCACCCGAGAGGGAGGGGGCTTCGTCTATGGCTACACCTTC.

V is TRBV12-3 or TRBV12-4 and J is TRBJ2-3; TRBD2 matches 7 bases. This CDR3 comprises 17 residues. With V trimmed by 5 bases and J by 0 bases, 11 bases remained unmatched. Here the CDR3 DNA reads TGTGCCAGCAGTCCCCGCCGGGGGGACTTTAGCACAGATACGCAGTATTTT. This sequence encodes CASSPRRGDFSTDTQYF.

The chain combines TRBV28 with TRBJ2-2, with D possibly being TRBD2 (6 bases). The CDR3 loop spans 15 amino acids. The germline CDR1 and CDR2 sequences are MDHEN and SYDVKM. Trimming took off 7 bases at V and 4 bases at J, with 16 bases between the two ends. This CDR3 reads CASTLLEGLTGELFF. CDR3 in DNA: TGTGCCAGCACGCTGTTGGAGGGGCTCACCGGGGAGCTGTTTTTT.

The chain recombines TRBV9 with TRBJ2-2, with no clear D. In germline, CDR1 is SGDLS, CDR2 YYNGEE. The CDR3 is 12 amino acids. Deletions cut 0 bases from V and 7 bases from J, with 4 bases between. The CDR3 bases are TGTGCCAGCAGCGTAGAGGGCGGGGAGCTGTTTTTT. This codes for CASSVEGGELFF.

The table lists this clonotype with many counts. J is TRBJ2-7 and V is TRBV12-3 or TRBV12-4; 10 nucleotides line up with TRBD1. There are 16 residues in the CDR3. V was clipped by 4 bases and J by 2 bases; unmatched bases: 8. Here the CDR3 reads CASSSAGTGATYEQYF. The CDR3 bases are TGTGCCAGCAGTTCGGCCGGGACAGGGGCCACCTACGAGCAGTACTTC.

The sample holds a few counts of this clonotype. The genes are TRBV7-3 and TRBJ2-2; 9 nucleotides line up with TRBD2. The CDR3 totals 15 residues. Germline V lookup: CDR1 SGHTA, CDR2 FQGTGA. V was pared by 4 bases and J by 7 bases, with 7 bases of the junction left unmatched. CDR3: CASSSGLARDGELFF. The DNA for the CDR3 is TGTGCCAGCAGCTCCGGACTAGCGCGCGACGGGGAGCTGTTTTTT.

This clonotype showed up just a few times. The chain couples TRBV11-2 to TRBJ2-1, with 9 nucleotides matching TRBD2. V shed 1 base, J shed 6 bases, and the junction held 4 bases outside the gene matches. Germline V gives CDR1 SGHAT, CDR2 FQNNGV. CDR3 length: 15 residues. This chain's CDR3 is CASSLAAGGLNEQFF. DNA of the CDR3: TGTGCCAGCAGCTTAGCAGCGGGGGGACTCAATGAGCAGTTCTTC.

CDR3 DNA sequence: TGTGCCAGCACCATGGGGACGGGCTATGGCTACACCTTC. Translated: CASTMGTGYGYTF. The chain links TRBV12-3 or TRBV12-4 to TRBJ1-2; the D gene is possibly TRBD1 (5 bases). V was cut by 7 bases and J by 4 bases, with 13 bases left in between. The CDR3 has 13 amino acids.

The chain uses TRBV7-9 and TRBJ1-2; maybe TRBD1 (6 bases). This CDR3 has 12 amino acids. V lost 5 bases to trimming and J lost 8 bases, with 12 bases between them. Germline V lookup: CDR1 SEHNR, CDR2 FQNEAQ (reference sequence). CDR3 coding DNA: TGTGCCAGCAGCGAGGGCGGGGGCGGCTACACCTTC. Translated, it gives CASSEGGGGYTF.

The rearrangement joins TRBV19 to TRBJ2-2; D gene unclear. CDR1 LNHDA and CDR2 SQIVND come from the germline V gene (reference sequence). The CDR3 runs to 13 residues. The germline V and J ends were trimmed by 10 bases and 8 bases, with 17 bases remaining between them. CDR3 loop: CATSTLGLGELFF. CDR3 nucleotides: TGTGCCACCTCGACCTTGGGCCTGGGGGAGCTGTTTTTT. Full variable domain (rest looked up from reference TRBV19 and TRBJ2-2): DGGITQSPKYLFRKEGQNVTLSCEQNLNHDAMYWYRQDPGQGLRLIYYSQIVNDFQKGDIAEGYSVSREKKESFPLTVTSAQKNPTAFYLCATSTLGLGELFFGEGSRLTVL.

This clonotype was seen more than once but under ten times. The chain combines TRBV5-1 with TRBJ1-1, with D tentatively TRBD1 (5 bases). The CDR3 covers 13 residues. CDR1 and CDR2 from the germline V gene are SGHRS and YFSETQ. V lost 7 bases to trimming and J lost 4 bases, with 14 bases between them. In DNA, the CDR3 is TGCGCCAGCTACGCGGGGGTGGGCACTGAAGCTTTCTTT. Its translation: CASYAGVGTEAFF.

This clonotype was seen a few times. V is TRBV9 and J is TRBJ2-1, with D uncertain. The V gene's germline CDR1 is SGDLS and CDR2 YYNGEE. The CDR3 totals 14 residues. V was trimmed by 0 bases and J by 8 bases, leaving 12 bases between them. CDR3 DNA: TGTGCCAGCAGCGTAGAGTGGGGTACCGATGAGCAGTTCTTC. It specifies CASSVEWGTDEQFF.

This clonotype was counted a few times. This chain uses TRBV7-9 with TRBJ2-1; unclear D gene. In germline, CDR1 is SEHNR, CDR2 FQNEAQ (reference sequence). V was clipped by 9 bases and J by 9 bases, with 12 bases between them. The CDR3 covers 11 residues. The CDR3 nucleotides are TGTGCCAGACAACACCTCGGTGAGCAGTTCTTC. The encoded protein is CARQHLGEQFF. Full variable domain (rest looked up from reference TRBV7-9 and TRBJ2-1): DTGVSQNPRHKITKRGQNVTFRCDPISEHNRLYWYRQTLGQGPEFLTYFQNEAQLEKSRLLSDRFSAERPKGSFSTLEIQRTEQGDSAMYLCARQHLGEQFFGPGTRLTVL.

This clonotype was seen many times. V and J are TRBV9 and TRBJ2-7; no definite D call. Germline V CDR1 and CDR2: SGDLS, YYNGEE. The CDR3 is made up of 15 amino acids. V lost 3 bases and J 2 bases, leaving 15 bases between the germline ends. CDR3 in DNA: TGTGCCAGCAGCGCGGACGTCAGCCGGGCCTACGAGCAGTACTTC. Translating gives CASSADVSRAYEQYF.

CDR3: CASSFYGPLPTGELFF. CDR3 DNA sequence: TGTGCCAGCAGCTTTTACGGGCCACTTCCCACCGGGGAGCTGTTTTTT. This sequence joins TRBV7-6 and TRBJ2-2, with no clear D. V lost 3 bases, J lost 4 bases, and 15 bases lay in between. CDR3 length equals 16 residues. In germline, CDR1 is SGHVS, CDR2 FNYEAQ.

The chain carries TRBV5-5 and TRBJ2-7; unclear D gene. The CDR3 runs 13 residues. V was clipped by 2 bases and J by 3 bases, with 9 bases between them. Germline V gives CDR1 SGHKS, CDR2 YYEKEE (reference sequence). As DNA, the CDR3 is TGTGCCAGCAGCTTTACCAGGAGCTACGAGCAGTACTTC. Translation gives CASSFTRSYEQYF. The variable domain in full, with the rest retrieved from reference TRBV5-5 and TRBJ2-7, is DAGVTQSPTHLIKTRGQQVTLRCSPISGHKSVSWYQQVLGQGPQFIFQYYEKEERGRGNFPDRFSARQFPNYSSELNVNALLLGDSALYLCASSFTRSYEQYFGPGTRLTVT.

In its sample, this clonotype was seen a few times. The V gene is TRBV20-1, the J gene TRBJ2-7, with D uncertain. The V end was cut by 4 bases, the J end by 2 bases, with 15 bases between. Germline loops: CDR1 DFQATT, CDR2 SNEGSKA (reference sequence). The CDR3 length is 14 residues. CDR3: CSAIRKHNPYEQYV. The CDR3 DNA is TGCAGTGCTATCCGAAAGCACAACCCCTACGAGCAGTACGTC.

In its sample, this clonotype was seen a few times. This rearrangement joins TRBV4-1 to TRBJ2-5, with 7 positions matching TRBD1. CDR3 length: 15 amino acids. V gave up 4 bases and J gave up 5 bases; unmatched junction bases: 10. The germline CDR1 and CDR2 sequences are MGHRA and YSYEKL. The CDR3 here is CASSLRPGQWETQYF. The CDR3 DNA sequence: TGCGCCAGCAGCCTGAGACCGGGACAGTGGGAGACCCAGTACTTC.

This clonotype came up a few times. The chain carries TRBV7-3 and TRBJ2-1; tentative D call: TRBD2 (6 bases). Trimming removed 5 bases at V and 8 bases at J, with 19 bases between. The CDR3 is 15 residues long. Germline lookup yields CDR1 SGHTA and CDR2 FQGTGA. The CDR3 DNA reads TGTGCCAGCAGCCCCGGGACTCTGGCTGGGGATGAGCAGTTCTTC. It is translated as CASSPGTLAGDEQFF.

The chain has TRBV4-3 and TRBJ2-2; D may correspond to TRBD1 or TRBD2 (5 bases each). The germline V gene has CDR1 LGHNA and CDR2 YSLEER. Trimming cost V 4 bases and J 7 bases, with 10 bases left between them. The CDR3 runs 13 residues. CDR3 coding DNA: TGCGCCAGCAGCCTCGAGGGGAACGGGGAGCTGTTTTTT. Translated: CASSLEGNGELFF.